The sequence of this T cell receptor (beta chain) was determined in a study of blood T cells in healthy people across ages. Individuals who donated were healthy Caucasians from Russia aged about 6 to 100. With 5 bases clipped from V and 8 bases from J, the junction kept 26 bases outside the gene matches. CDR3 length equals 20 residues. CDR1 and CDR2 (germline): LGHDT, YNNKEL (reference sequence). Primers used in a second PCR of roughly 6 to 12 cycles were a sample-barcoded 5' primer and a J-beta primer mix. TCRdb ran MiXCR on the 5' RACE reads and lists one entry per CDR3 protein. The data contain over a million distinct CDR3 sequences, 40% to 45% of them seen just once; the ten biggest clones take up around 18%.

The material sequenced was blood. The receptor comes from a woman aged 55 to 70 in good health. The chain combines TRBV3-1 with TRBJ2-1; 8 bases are a match to TRBD2. CDR3 DNA sequence: TGTGCCAGCAGCGGCTTCCTTGGGAGAGCGGGAGATGGAAAACTCGATGAGCAGTTCTTC. Translated: CASSGFLGRAGDGKLDEQFF.